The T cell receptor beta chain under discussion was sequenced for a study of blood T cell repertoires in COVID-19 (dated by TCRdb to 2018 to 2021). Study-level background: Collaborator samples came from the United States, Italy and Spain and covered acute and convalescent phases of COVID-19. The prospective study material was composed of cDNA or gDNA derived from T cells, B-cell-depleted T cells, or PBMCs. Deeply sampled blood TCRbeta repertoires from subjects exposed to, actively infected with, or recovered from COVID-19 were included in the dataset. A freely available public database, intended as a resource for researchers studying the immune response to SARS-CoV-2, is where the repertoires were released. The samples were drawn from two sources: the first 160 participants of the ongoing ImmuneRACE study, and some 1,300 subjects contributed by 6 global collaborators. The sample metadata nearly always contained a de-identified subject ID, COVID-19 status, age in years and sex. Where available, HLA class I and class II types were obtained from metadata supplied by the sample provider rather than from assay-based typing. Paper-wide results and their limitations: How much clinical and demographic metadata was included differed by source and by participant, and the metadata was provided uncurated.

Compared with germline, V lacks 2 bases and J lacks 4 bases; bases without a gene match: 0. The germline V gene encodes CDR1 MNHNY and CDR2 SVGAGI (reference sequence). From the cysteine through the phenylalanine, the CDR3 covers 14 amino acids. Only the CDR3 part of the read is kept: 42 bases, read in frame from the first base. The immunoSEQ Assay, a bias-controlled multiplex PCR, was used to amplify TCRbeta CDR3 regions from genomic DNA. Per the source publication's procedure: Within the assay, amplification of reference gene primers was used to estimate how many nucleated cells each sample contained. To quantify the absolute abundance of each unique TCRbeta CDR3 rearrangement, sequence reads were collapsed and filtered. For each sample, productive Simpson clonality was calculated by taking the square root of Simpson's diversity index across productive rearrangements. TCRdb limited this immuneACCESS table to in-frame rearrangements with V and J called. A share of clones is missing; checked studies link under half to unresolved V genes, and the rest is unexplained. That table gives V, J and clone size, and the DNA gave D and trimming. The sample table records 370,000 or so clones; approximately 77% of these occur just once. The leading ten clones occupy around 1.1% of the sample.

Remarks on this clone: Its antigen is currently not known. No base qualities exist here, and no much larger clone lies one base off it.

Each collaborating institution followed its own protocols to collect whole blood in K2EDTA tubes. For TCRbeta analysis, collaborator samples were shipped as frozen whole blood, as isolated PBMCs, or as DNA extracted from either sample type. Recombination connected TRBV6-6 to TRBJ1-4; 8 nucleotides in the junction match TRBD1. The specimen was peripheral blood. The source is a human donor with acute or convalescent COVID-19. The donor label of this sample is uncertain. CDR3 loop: CASSYDRGNEKLFF. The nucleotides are TGTGCCAGCAGTTACGACAGGGGTAATGAAAAACTGTTTTTT.